This T cell receptor (beta chain) was found in a study of blood T cell repertoires in COVID-19 (dated by TCRdb to about 2020). General notes on the study: Collaborator samples came from the United States, Italy and Spain and covered acute and convalescent phases of COVID-19. The material from the prospective study consisted of cDNA or gDNA derived from T cells, B-cell-depleted T cells, or PBMCs. The dataset comprised deeply sampled blood TCRbeta repertoires from subjects exposed to, actively infected with, or recovered from COVID-19. The repertoires were released in a freely available public database meant as a resource for research on the immune response to SARS-CoV-2. Samples were obtained from the ongoing ImmuneRACE study (first 160 participants) and from 1,254 subjects provided by 6 global collaborators. A de-identified subject ID, COVID-19 status, age in years and sex were almost always included in the sample metadata. Where HLA class I and class II types were available, the types were taken from metadata supplied by the sample provider, not from assay-based typing.

What the authors observed across the whole study: The amount of clinical and demographic metadata varied by source and participant and was provided uncurated.

TCRbeta CDR3 regions were amplified from genomic DNA using the immunoSEQ Assay, a bias-controlled multiplex PCR. Under the source paper's analysis protocol: Nucleated cell counts per sample were estimated from amplification of reference gene primers within the assay. To quantify the absolute abundance of each unique TCRbeta CDR3 rearrangement, sequence reads were collapsed and filtered. For each sample, productive Simpson clonality was calculated as the square root of Simpson's diversity index over productive rearrangements. TCRdb limited this immuneACCESS table to in-frame rearrangements with V and J called. A share of clones is missing; checked studies link under half to unresolved V genes, and the rest is unexplained. That table gives V, J and clone size, and the DNA gave D and trimming. Counted in this sample were over 200,000 clones; around 88% of them appeared once. The top ten hold around 1.6% of the sample.

This clone appeared once. Its binding antigen is unknown. Base qualities are missing; no much larger clone stands one base away. The germline V gene supplies CDR1 SGHRS and CDR2 YFSETQ. Trimmed from V: 4 bases; trimmed from J: 9 bases; junction bases lacking a gene match: 8. Including the terminal cysteine and phenylalanine, the CDR3 comprises 15 residues. CDR3 DNA is the only sequence kept; it has 45 bases, read in frame from the first base. Each collaborating institution followed its own protocols to collect whole blood in K2EDTA tubes. For TCRbeta analysis, collaborators shipped samples as frozen whole blood, isolated PBMCs, or DNA extracted from either of those sample types.

Input material: peripheral blood. The TCR sequence derives from a man aged 18 to 30 with active or convalescent COVID-19. This chain joins TRBV5-1 to TRBJ2-1, and TRBD2 matches 12 of the central bases. In nucleotides, the sequence is TGCGCCAGCAGCGACCGACTAGCGGGAGTAAGTGAGCAGTTCTTC. This sequence encodes CASSDRLAGVSEQFF.